These T cell receptor beta chains were read from a single sample in a study of blood T cells in healthy people across ages. MiXCR, applied by TCRdb to the 5' RACE reads, yields one record per CDR3 protein. The sample shows roughly 1.7 million distinct CDR3 sequences, about 35% of them seen only once. Sequenced: blood. These receptors all stem from a woman aged 25-40 years in good health. CDR3s include the opening cysteine and the closing phenylalanine or tryptophan. Fields, in order: V gene, CDR3 protein.

TRBV7-2	CASSLEAGFTDTQYF
TRBV6-6	CASSGYGGSFQETQYF
TRBV18	CASPPGREETQYF
TRBV6-1	CASSENAGGTGELFF
TRBV6-1	CASSDEGIQETQYF
TRBV2	CASSEGASNQPQHF
TRBV5-1	CASSLILTGGLTDTQYF
TRBV12-3/TRBV12-4	CASSSGTEAFF
TRBV20-1	CSARQVSSYEQYF
TRBV9	CVSSLQGTDVYNEQFF
TRBV6-1	CASRGPSGGYTF
TRBV20-1	CSVGPTGLAAYNEQFF
TRBV6-1	CASRELGDLTDGYTF
TRBV10-3	CAISESKALRRDYGYTF
TRBV9	CASSVLGGSYEQYF
TRBV5-5	CASSPAPGNQPQHF
TRBV20-1	CSARSPRGRRKETQYF
TRBV20-1	CSARTPGQSSTIKNIQYF
TRBV20-1	CSVQRNTDTQYF
TRBV7-2	CASSVDLTYEQYF
TRBV20-1	CSAPLGTEAFF
TRBV15	CATSRDVSLADTQYF
TRBV12-3/TRBV12-4	CASSQRKGEQYF
TRBV6-2/TRBV6-3	CASGNEGPWEGYEQFF
TRBV5-1	CASSPTSGTGRGETQYF
TRBV29-1	CSAPTSARETQYF
TRBV6-1	CASSRTGVPHEQYF
TRBV20-1	CSAHDRLAGLGETQYF
TRBV19	CASSMRRGASNQPQHF
TRBV11-2	CASSSSLANPQDTQYF
TRBV10-3	CASKSGRHTDTQYF
TRBV20-1	CSAIIYNEQFF
TRBV20-1	CSAKELTGPYNEQFF
TRBV10-3	CAISDLAGTGYEQYF
TRBV12-3/TRBV12-4	CASSSREGPLHF
TRBV29-1	CSVEMGGNEQFF
TRBV20-1	CSADTQGNTDTQYF
TRBV3-1	CASSQGIREQYF
TRBV27	CASSLLLGQGNDEQYF
TRBV25-1	CASSERSGRLFF
TRBV20-1	CSAGSGGNTDTQYF
TRBV20-1	CSAAGFLYYGYTF
TRBV14	CASSQVGRNQETQYF
TRBV12-3/TRBV12-4	CASSYRTGQIYAGDTQYF
TRBV12-3/TRBV12-4	CASILQGAHNEQFF
TRBV12-3/TRBV12-4	CASSLWGSQTEKLFF
TRBV5-1	CASSRTSGAQKGDQYF
TRBV4-1	CASSQETGYSGNTIYF
TRBV11-2	CASSLGTSGYNERFF
TRBV12-3/TRBV12-4	CASSFPARQPLQETQYF
TRBV4-1	CASSQQADPGGNGDTQYF
TRBV7-9	CASSLLLDTDTQYF
TRBV3-1	CASSPLGAESSYNEQFF
TRBV7-9	CASSLNRPNRNYGYTF
TRBV12-3/TRBV12-4	CASSNSGEVSGRYEQFF
TRBV27	CASSPSIERGPVEQYF
TRBV6-5	CASSPGTAGEIYTQYF
TRBV28	CASSPTSETRALYNEQYF
TRBV7-2	CASSLELGTSGLQYF